This entry lists 28 T cell receptor beta chains sequenced from one sample in a study of cytomegalovirus exposure and HLA in healthy donors. Primers included in the PCR were 60 Vbeta and 13 Jbeta primers. Some clones are missing from TCRdb's copy, which holds only in-frame ones; the method was immunoSEQ multiplex PCR. Here the sample spans about 110,000 clones, around two thirds being singletons. The sample was PBMCs. Receptor source: a man aged 25-45 years in good health and CMV-seropositive.

The V call is TRBV27, the J call TRBJ1-5; the D gene is possibly TRBD1 (5 bases). Germline lookup yields CDR1 MNHEY and CDR2 SMNVEV (reference sequence). The CDR3 sequence is 17 residues long. V lost 5 bases, J lost 1 base, and 18 bases lay in between. In nucleotides, the CDR3 is TGTGCCAGCAGTCACCGGGACTCAAGAACGAGCAATCAGCCCCAGCATTTT. Protein: CASSHRDSRTSNQPQHF.

The V and J genes are TRBV13 and TRBJ1-3, with D perhaps TRBD1 (5 bases). Germline V gives CDR1 PRHDT, CDR2 FYEKMQ (reference sequence). V was cut by 4 bases and J by 2 bases, with 21 bases left in between. This CDR3 contains 18 residues. The chain's CDR3 is CASSSVTDSGGAGNTIYF. CDR3 in DNA: TGTGCCAGCAGCTCGGTAACCGACTCCGGGGGAGCTGGAAACACCATATATTTT.

This clone was observed a single time. The J gene is TRBJ1-1, the V gene TRBV11-3; D possibly corresponds to TRBD1 (6 bases). The V gene's germline CDR1 is SGHNT and CDR2 YENEEA. The length of the CDR3 is 13 residues. Trimming removed 5 bases from V and 2 bases from J, with 9 bases in between. The CDR3, as DNA: TGTGCCAGCAGCCCGGGGGGCAACACTGAAGCTTTCTTT. Its translation is CASSPGGNTEAFF.

This clone has just one count. This rearrangement joins TRBV7-9 to TRBJ2-2, with a possible D match to TRBD2 (5 bases). The V gene lost 7 bases and the J gene lost 4 bases, with 16 bases spanning the gap. The CDR3 is 15 amino acids. CDR1 is SEHNR, CDR2 FQNEAQ, per germline (reference sequence). The CDR3 nucleotides read TGTGCCAGCATCCCCCGTGGACTTCCCACCGGGGAGCTGTTTTTT. This sequence encodes CASIPRGLPTGELFF.

V and J are TRBV30 and TRBJ2-1; 9 bases match TRBD1. This CDR3 has 14 amino acids. The germline CDR1 and CDR2 sequences are GTSNPN and SVGIG (reference sequence). The V gene end was trimmed by 3 bases and the J gene end by 5 bases; junction bases not matched to a gene: 5. CDR3 protein: CAWRADRGNNEQFF. CDR3 DNA sequence: TGTGCCTGGAGAGCGGACAGGGGTAACAATGAGCAGTTCTTC.

This clone has more than one count but fewer than ten. The chain joins TRBV19 to TRBJ2-3; a possible D gene is TRBD1 (6 bases). Germline CDR1 reads LNHDA; CDR2 reads SQIVND (reference sequence). The CDR3 totals 16 residues. V lost 8 bases and J 1 base, leaving 19 bases between the germline ends. CDR3 nucleotide sequence: TGTGCCAGTCCCCGCCCGGACAGAGAAGGCACAGATACGCAGTATTTT. It specifies CASPRPDREGTDTQYF.

The genes are TRBV7-9 and TRBJ2-5; 8 nucleotides agree with TRBD1. The J call is uncertain, as TRBJ2-7 better fits the DNA end. The V gene's germline CDR1 is SEHNR and CDR2 FQNEAQ (reference sequence). This CDR3 has 15 amino acids. The CDR3 sequence: CASSPWTGTPYEQYF. Here the CDR3 DNA reads TGTGCCAGCAGCCCGTGGACAGGGACCCCCTACGAGCAGTACTTC.

J is TRBJ2-7 and V is TRBV7-3; 9 bases map to TRBD2. The V gene's germline CDR1 is SGHTA and CDR2 FQGTGA. The CDR3 extends over 13 amino acids. J was trimmed by 0 bases and V by 8 bases; bases with no gene match: 2. The CDR3 here is CASAGGPSYEQYF. In nucleotides, the CDR3 is TGTGCCAGCGCGGGGGGGCCCTCCTACGAGCAGTACTTC.

The V call is TRBV6-5, the J call TRBJ2-7, with a weak D call TRBD2 (6 bases). CDR1 and CDR2 from the germline V gene are MNHEY and SVGAGI. V shed 2 bases and J shed 5 bases, with 7 bases lying between them. This CDR3 contains 12 residues. Here the CDR3 reads CASSYAGNEQYF. DNA for the CDR3: TGTGCCAGCAGTTACGCGGGAAACGAGCAGTACTTC.

This clone has more than one count but fewer than ten. The rearrangement joins TRBV5-1 to TRBJ1-1; D might be TRBD1 (5 bases). The CDR3 consists of 16 residues. V was clipped by 4 bases and J by 3 bases, with 19 bases between them. Germline V gene lookup returns CDR1 SGHRS and CDR2 YFSETQ. The CDR3 sequence is CASSPGFLSSDTEAFF. The DNA for the CDR3 is TGCGCCAGCAGCCCAGGGTTCCTCTCTTCGGACACTGAAGCTTTCTTT.

This chain connects TRBV7-9 to TRBJ1-3; TRBD1 is a possible D gene (6 bases). From germline, CDR1 is SEHNR and CDR2 FQNEAQ (reference sequence). CDR3 length: 14 residues. V was clipped by 5 bases and J by 0 bases, with 8 bases between them. CDR3: CASSQQGSGNTIYF. The CDR3 DNA reads TGTGCCAGCAGCCAACAGGGCTCTGGAAACACCATATATTTT. The full variable domain, with the rest looked up from reference TRBV7-9 and TRBJ1-3, is DTGVSQNPRHKITKRGQNVTFRCDPISEHNRLYWYRQTLGQGPEFLTYFQNEAQLEKSRLLSDRFSAERPKGSFSTLEIQRTEQGDSAMYLCASSQQGSGNTIYFGEGSWLTVV.

V usage is TRBV4-2 and J usage is TRBJ1-1, with 9 bases aligning to TRBD1. Unmatched junction bases numbered 3, after V lost 4 bases and J lost 3 bases. The germline CDR1 and CDR2 sequences are LGHNA and YNFKEQ. CDR3 length: 14 residues. The CDR3 region is CASSRDRADTEAFF. In DNA form, the CDR3 reads TGTGCCAGCAGCCGGGACAGGGCGGACACTGAAGCTTTCTTT.

The rearrangement uses TRBV5-1 and TRBJ1-1; D may be TRBD1 (5 bases). V gave up 5 bases and J gave up 5 bases, with 16 bases separating them. Germline-derived CDR1 and CDR2 are SGHRS and YFSETQ. The CDR3 runs 14 residues. CDR3 sequence reads: CASSWGGVATEAFF. In DNA form, the CDR3 reads TGCGCCAGCAGTTGGGGGGGGGTGGCGACTGAAGCTTTCTTT. Looking up the rest from reference TRBV5-1 and TRBJ1-1 gives the full variable domain: KAGVTQTPRYLIKTRGQQVTLSCSPISGHRSVSWYQQTPGQGLQFLFEYFSETQRNKGNFPGRFSGRQFSNSRSEMNVSTLELGDSALYLCASSWGGVATEAFFGQGTRLTVV.

This clone was seen only a few times. This chain links TRBV5-1 with TRBJ2-5; TRBD2 agrees at 8 bases. CDR3 size: 15 residues. Germline V gene sequence: CDR1 SGHRS, CDR2 YFSETQ. J was trimmed by 1 base and V by 4 bases; bases with no gene match: 6. This CDR3 reads CASSIGGAGQETQYF. The CDR3 region has the DNA TGCGCCAGCAGCATCGGGGGGGCCGGCCAAGAGACCCAGTACTTC.

This clone was observed a few times. The chain has TRBV7-8 and TRBJ2-2; maybe TRBD1 (6 bases). The CDR3 sequence is 15 residues long. The ends were cut back, 1 base at V and 1 base at J, with 7 bases in the middle. Germline lookup yields CDR1 SGHVS and CDR2 FQNEAQ. CDR3 amino acids: CASSLVQGNTGELFF. The CDR3 region has the DNA TGTGCCAGCAGCTTAGTACAGGGGAACACCGGGGAGCTGTTTTTT.

The chain employs TRBV6-5 and TRBJ1-2; tentatively, D is TRBD1 (5 bases). Per the germline V gene, CDR1 is MNHEY and CDR2 is SVGAGI. Trimming left V 4 bases short and J 8 bases short, with 17 bases between. The length of the CDR3 is 14 residues. As DNA, the CDR3 is TGTGCCAGCAGTTCCCCGGCAGGGCATTGGGGCTACACCTTC. This sequence encodes CASSSPAGHWGYTF.

The chain combines TRBV27 with TRBJ1-2; tentatively, D is TRBD1 (5 bases). Trimming left V 6 bases short and J 5 bases short, with 19 bases between. The CDR3 is 15 amino acids. Germline CDR1 MNHEY, CDR2 SMNVEV (reference sequence). CDR3 residues: CASRTVKGIRYGYTF. The CDR3 DNA follows: TGTGCCAGCAGGACCGTGAAGGGGATTCGGTATGGCTACACCTTC.

The chain has TRBV6-1 and TRBJ2-1; TRBD1 agrees at 8 bases. The CDR3 length is 14 residues. CDR1 is MNHNS, CDR2 SASEGT, per germline. V gave up 10 bases and J gave up 7 bases; unmatched junction bases: 12. The CDR3 DNA follows: TGTGCCATCCTACGAGGGACAGGACATAATGAGCAGTTCTTC. Encoded protein: CAILRGTGHNEQFF.

The chain couples TRBV13 to TRBJ2-7; TRBD1 might be the D (5 bases). Germline lookup yields CDR1 PRHDT and CDR2 FYEKMQ (reference sequence). Trimming shortened V by 0 bases and J by 5 bases, and 11 bases separated the two germline ends. The CDR3 runs 14 residues. CDR3 nucleotide sequence: TGTGCCAGCAGCTTAGGTGGGGCAGGGAACGAGCAGTACTTC. This sequence encodes CASSLGGAGNEQYF.

This chain connects TRBV11-3 to TRBJ1-2; 7 bases line up with TRBD1. The CDR3 runs 14 residues. V lost 1 base to trimming and J lost 6 bases; unmatched junction nucleotides: 5. Germline assignment: CDR1 SGHNT and CDR2 YENEEA. CDR3 nucleotide sequence: TGTGCCAGCAGCTTAGTAGGGGGCGCGAATGGCTACACCTTC. Protein: CASSLVGGANGYTF.

The CDR3 sequence is CASSLGTAEQYF. The CDR3 nucleotides read TGTGCCAGCAGCTTAGGGACAGCTGAGCAGTACTTC. This chain uses TRBV7-9 with TRBJ2-7; TRBD1 is a possible D gene (6 bases). The CDR3 is 12 amino acids. CDR1 and CDR2 from the germline V gene are SEHNR and FQNEAQ (reference sequence). The germline V and J ends were trimmed by 1 base and 7 bases, with 8 bases remaining between them.

V is TRBV6-5 and J is TRBJ1-5; D ambiguous. The CDR3 totals 14 residues. Germline V gene lookup returns CDR1 MNHEY and CDR2 SVGAGI. Deletions cut 2 bases from V and 2 bases from J, with 7 bases between. The CDR3 sequence is CASSYGQGNQPQHF. The CDR3 coding sequence is TGTGCCAGCAGTTACGGGCAGGGCAATCAGCCCCAGCATTTT.

V is TRBV19 and J is TRBJ2-3, with D possibly TRBD2 on 5 matching bases. The CDR3 runs 13 residues. The germline V gene has CDR1 LNHDA and CDR2 SQIVND (reference sequence). The V gene lost 6 bases and the J gene lost 2 bases, with 9 bases spanning the gap. CDR3 in amino acids: CASSLAYTDTQYF. In DNA form, the CDR3 reads TGTGCCAGTAGCCTAGCTTACACAGATACGCAGTATTTT.

This clone was seen more than once but under ten times. The CDR3 sequence: CASSLDYRGPYEQYF. CDR3 DNA: TGTGCCAGCAGCTTAGATTACAGGGGCCCCTACGAGCAGTACTTC. This chain joins TRBV11-2 and TRBJ2-7; 7 positions agree with TRBD1. The germline V gene encodes CDR1 SGHAT and CDR2 FQNNGV. The CDR3 length is 15 residues. V shed 0 bases and J 2 bases; nucleotides not matched to a gene: 4.

The V and J genes are TRBV11-3 and TRBJ2-2, with 9 nucleotides matching TRBD2. V gave up 5 bases and J gave up 6 bases; unmatched junction bases: 1. The CDR3 is 13 amino acids. Germline V gene lookup returns CDR1 SGHNT and CDR2 YENEEA. The CDR3 is CASSPSGAGELFF. CDR3 coding DNA: TGTGCCAGCAGCCCTAGCGGGGCCGGGGAGCTGTTTTTT.

Comment on this clone: The same CDR3 arises from other DNA sequences in this sample as well. The chain links TRBV5-6 to TRBJ2-3; no clear D. V gave up 4 bases and J gave up 7 bases, with 19 bases separating them. The CDR3 loop spans 15 amino acids. Germline values: CDR1 SGHDT, CDR2 YYEEEE. CDR3 in amino acids: CASSHMTRKHNTQYF. The CDR3 DNA sequence: TGTGCCAGCAGCCACATGACAAGGAAACACAATACGCAGTATTTT.

This clone was picked up one time. The chain links TRBV4-1 to TRBJ2-5; the D gene is possibly TRBD1 (6 bases). Germline lookup yields CDR1 MGHRA and CDR2 YSYEKL. The V gene lost 1 base and the J gene lost 9 bases, with 15 bases spanning the gap. The CDR3 is 14 residues long. The DNA of the CDR3 is TGCGCCAGCAGCCAAGTTGACAGGTCCGGGCCCCAGTACTTC. It specifies CASSQVDRSGPQYF.

This clone has only a few counts. CDR3 in DNA: TGCGCCAGCAGCTTAGGGGGGACAGTGACCTACGAGCAGTACTTC. Translation: CASSLGGTVTYEQYF. The V call is TRBV5-1, the J call TRBJ2-7, with D possibly TRBD1 on 7 matching bases. From germline, CDR1 is SGHRS and CDR2 YFSETQ. This CDR3 has 15 residues. The ends were cut back, 2 bases at V and 2 bases at J, with 14 bases in the middle.